Listed below are T cell receptor beta chains from one sample, sequenced in a study of cytomegalovirus exposure and HLA in healthy donors. TCRdb's copy holds only in-frame clones and misses some; the assay was immunoSEQ multiplex PCR. The sample gives over 100,000 clones, approximately 87% of which show up once; less than 2% is in the top ten. Sequences were obtained from PBMCs. These receptors were obtained from a man in his forties in good health and CMV-seronegative. Both conserved end residues are part of each CDR3. Each record gives: D gene, V gene, J gene, CDR3 protein, CDR3 DNA. The D gene is left open where the match is weak.

d_call: TRBD2; v_call: TRBV19; j_call: TRBJ2-1; cdr3_aa: CASTGLAGDNEQFF; cdr3_nt: TGTGCCAGTACGGGACTAGCGGGAGACAATGAGCAGTTCTTC
d_call: TRBD1; v_call: TRBV4-3; j_call: TRBJ1-2; cdr3_aa: CASSHSTGVNGYTF; cdr3_nt: TGCGCCAGCAGCCATTCGACAGGGGTGAATGGCTACACCTTC
d_call: NA; v_call: TRBV9; j_call: TRBJ2-5; cdr3_aa: CASSPALMPGRQETQYF; cdr3_nt: TGTGCCAGCAGCCCAGCCCTGATGCCAGGGCGGCAAGAGACCCAGTACTTC
d_call: TRBD1; v_call: TRBV15; j_call: TRBJ1-2; cdr3_aa: CATSRGRQGGYTF; cdr3_nt: TGTGCCACCAGCAGAGGAAGACAGGGTGGCTACACCTTC
d_call: TRBD1; v_call: TRBV4-1; j_call: TRBJ2-4; cdr3_aa: CASSLDREQNIQYF; cdr3_nt: TGCGCCAGCAGCCTGGACAGGGAACAAAACATTCAGTACTTC
d_call: NA; v_call: TRBV6-1; j_call: TRBJ2-5; cdr3_aa: CASSEGGPETQYF; cdr3_nt: TGTGCCAGCAGTGAAGGGGGGCCCGAGACCCAGTACTTC
d_call: TRBD1; v_call: TRBV5-1; j_call: TRBJ2-1; cdr3_aa: CASSFPTGGRQGSYNEQFF; cdr3_nt: TGCGCCAGCAGCTTCCCAACAGGGGGTCGCCAGGGCTCCTACAATGAGCAGTTCTTC
d_call: NA; v_call: TRBV9; j_call: TRBJ2-1; cdr3_aa: CASSVSGYNEQFF; cdr3_nt: TGTGCCAGCAGCGTCTCGGGCTACAATGAGCAGTTCTTC
d_call: NA; v_call: TRBV11-2; j_call: TRBJ1-2; cdr3_aa: CASSLTSVNGYTF; cdr3_nt: TGTGCCAGCAGCTTAACGTCGGTGAATGGCTACACCTTC
d_call: TRBD2; v_call: TRBV7-6; j_call: TRBJ2-3; cdr3_aa: CASSSPGLAGGPRGDTQYF; cdr3_nt: TGTGCCAGCAGCTCCCCCGGACTAGCGGGAGGGCCGAGGGGAGATACGCAGTATTTT